This T cell receptor (beta chain) was sequenced for a study of a mutant IDH1 vaccine in newly diagnosed glioma. Across the study: Beforehand, treatment had been radiotherapy, temozolomide, or both; the majority received both.

Germline-derived CDR1 and CDR2 are LNHDA and SQIVND (reference sequence). J lost 0 bases, V lost 5 bases, and 5 bases had no gene match. The CDR3 spans 16 residues. Libraries were prepared by immunoSEQ multiplex PCR; TCRdb keeps only in-frame clonotypes and omits some of them. In the table there are about 38,000 clones, about nine tenths of which are singletons. The time point denotes: baseline, week 1 (first vaccination visit). Treatment in this sample: pre-vaccination baseline after standard-of-care therapy. Newly diagnosed WHO grade 3 or 4 IDH1-mutant, ATRX-lost astrocytomas were identified in the donors.

The receptor was derived from a man between 18 and 29 years old with glioma. The chain couples TRBV19 to TRBJ2-2, with TRBD2 matching over 8 bases. The specimen was PBMCs, collected from a glioma patient treated with radiotherapy, temozolomide or both. The CDR3 DNA reads as TGTGCCAGTAGTCTAAGCGGGAGTCCGAACACCGGGGAGCTGTTTTTT. Encoded protein: CASSLSGSPNTGELFF.